The 30 T cell receptor beta chains in this list originate from one sample, sequenced in a study of OX40 agonist ivuxolimab in advanced cancers. Preparation of the library involved the immunoSEQ multiplex PCR assay. The table comes from immuneACCESS by way of TCRdb, which keeps in-frame sequences with V and J called. Part of the clones is missing from these tables; in studies checked, under half for an unresolved V gene and the rest for unknown reasons. Recorded for this sample are roughly 70,000 clones; around 89% of them occurred a single time. Of the sample, 0.67% is held by the ten largest clones. The source material was CD4+ or CD8+ T cells sorted from blood, sampled in a trial of the OX40 agonist ivuxolimab. The receptors come from an adult with an advanced solid tumor such as melanoma, head and neck, liver or kidney cancer.

V gene TRBV11-2 combines with J gene TRBJ1-1; D not resolved. CDR3 length: 15 residues. Between the trimmed V and J ends, which lost 5 bases and 2 bases, there was a span of 15 bases. The germline CDR1 and CDR2 sequences are SGHAT and FQNNGV. CDR3 sequence (DNA): TGTGCCAGCAGCCCTCTCCCCCGGGGTAACACTGAAGCTTTCTTT. This codes for CASSPLPRGNTEAFF.

This rearrangement joins TRBV7-9 to TRBJ1-3; TRBD1 might be the D (5 bases). Germline V lookup: CDR1 SEHNR, CDR2 FQNEAQ (reference sequence). CDR3 length: 13 amino acids. The V and J ends lost 5 bases and 7 bases respectively, with 12 bases between them. CDR3 DNA: TGTGCCAGCAGCCACGACAGTCGCAACACCATATATTTT. Translated, it gives CASSHDSRNTIYF.

The CDR3 loop reads CASSQRTGGLYF. The CDR3 bases are TGTGCCAGCTCCCAAAGGACAGGGGGCTTGTATTTT. The chain carries TRBV18 and TRBJ2-3, with 11 bases identical to TRBD1. The CDR3 covers 12 residues. The junction had 7 bases not matched to a gene; V was cut back by 6 bases and J by 14 bases. Germline CDR1 is KGHSH and CDR2 is LQKENI.

The chain links TRBV4-1 to TRBJ1-1, with D unclear. Germline values: CDR1 MGHRA, CDR2 YSYEKL. Trimming removed 4 bases from V and 4 bases from J, with 19 bases in between. The CDR3 runs to 16 residues. The CDR3 nucleotides read TGCGCCAGCAGCCCCCGCGCCAGGCAAGGGCGCACTGAAGCTTTCTTT. This translates into CASSPRARQGRTEAFF.

V is TRBV6-1 and J is TRBJ1-5; D is possibly TRBD1 (6 bases). The V gene lost 1 base and the J gene lost 4 bases, with 11 bases spanning the gap. The germline CDR1 and CDR2 sequences are MNHNS and SASEGT. The CDR3 is 15 amino acids. The DNA for the CDR3 is TGTGCCAGCAGTGAAGTGAGGGGGAATAATCAGCCCCAGCATTTT. It yields the protein CASSEVRGNNQPQHF.

The chain is built from TRBV7-9 and TRBJ2-5, with 13 positions matching TRBD2. The trim removed 4 bases at V and 5 bases at J, leaving 10 bases unmatched. Germline V CDR1 and CDR2: SEHNR, FQNEAQ (reference sequence). This CDR3 spans 17 amino acids. The CDR3 loop reads CASSSTSGRREGETQYF. Here the CDR3 DNA reads TGTGCCAGCAGCTCGACTAGCGGGAGGAGGGAAGGGGAGACCCAGTACTTC.

The chain combines TRBV5-1 with TRBJ1-1; a weak D match, TRBD1 (6 bases). The CDR3 sequence is 15 residues long. CDR1 and CDR2 from the germline V gene are SGHRS and YFSETQ. Trimming removed 4 bases at V and 2 bases at J, with 15 bases between. The CDR3 coding sequence is TGCGCCAGCAGCAACACACCGGGACAAAACACTGAAGCTTTCTTT. Translating gives CASSNTPGQNTEAFF.

The J gene is TRBJ2-6, the V gene TRBV28; TRBD1 matches at 10 bases. V lost 5 bases to trimming and J lost 1 base; unmatched junction nucleotides: 8. The CDR3 has 18 residues. Germline assignment: CDR1 MDHEN and CDR2 SYDVKM. The CDR3: CASSRDRGSGSGANVLTF. In DNA form, the CDR3 reads TGTGCCAGCAGTCGGGACAGGGGTTCAGGATCTGGGGCCAACGTCCTGACTTTC.

The chain carries TRBV5-6 and TRBJ2-3, with D tentatively TRBD1 (6 bases). V shed 2 bases and J shed 3 bases, with 7 bases lying between them. The germline gives CDR1 SGHDT, CDR2 YYEEEE. The CDR3 extends over 13 amino acids. The CDR3 loop reads CASSFDRTDTQYF. CDR3 DNA sequence: TGTGCCAGCAGCTTCGACAGGACAGATACGCAGTATTTT.

CDR3 amino acids: CASSYAGQGNQPQHF. CDR3 in DNA: TGTGCCAGCAGTTATGCGGGACAGGGTAATCAGCCCCAGCATTTT. This chain links TRBV28 with TRBJ1-5, with 9 nucleotides matching TRBD1. V dropped 4 bases and J dropped 4; count of bases not matched to a gene: 5. Germline lookup yields CDR1 MDHEN and CDR2 SYDVKM. The CDR3 loop spans 15 amino acids.

V gene TRBV19 combines with J gene TRBJ2-4, with 8 bases identical to TRBD1. This CDR3 spans 17 amino acids. V shed 2 bases and J 0 bases; nucleotides not matched to a gene: 6. Germline lookup yields CDR1 LNHDA and CDR2 SQIVND (reference sequence). The chain's CDR3 is CASSIRAGGLAKNIQYF. Here the CDR3 DNA reads TGTGCCAGTAGTATAAGGGCAGGGGGCCTAGCCAAAAACATTCAGTACTTC.

The V and J genes are TRBV25-1 and TRBJ2-3; TRBD2 matches at 14 bases. The V gene's germline CDR1 is MGHDK and CDR2 SYGVNS. The CDR3 length is 16 residues. The V and J ends lost 4 bases and 4 bases, in that order; junction bases with no gene match: 4. CDR3 DNA: TGTGCCAGCAGTGCACGGACTAGCGGGAGGTCAGATACGCAGTATTTT. As protein: CASSARTSGRSDTQYF.

The chain recombines TRBV19 with TRBJ1-5, with 7 nucleotides matching TRBD1. This CDR3 spans 16 amino acids. CDR1 LNHDA and CDR2 SQIVND come from the germline V gene (reference sequence). Trimming took 7 bases from V and 0 from J; bases not matched to a gene: 9. CDR3 in amino acids: CASKRNRGYSNQPQHF. CDR3 nucleotides: TGTGCCAGTAAGCGGAACAGGGGCTATAGCAATCAGCCCCAGCATTTT.

The chain joins TRBV27 to TRBJ1-1; 9 nucleotides match TRBD1. Per germline, CDR1 MNHEY and CDR2 SMNVEV (reference sequence). The CDR3 is made up of 17 amino acids. V was clipped by 5 bases and J by 1 base; unmatched bases: 11. The CDR3 is CASSLGQGRISNTEAFF. The CDR3 DNA sequence: TGTGCCAGCAGTCTCGGACAGGGGAGGATTTCGAACACTGAAGCTTTCTTT.

This clone has just one count. The chain employs TRBV7-3 and TRBJ2-1; 11 nucleotides match TRBD2. Germline V gives CDR1 SGHTA, CDR2 FQGTGA. V was pared by 5 bases and J by 0 bases, with 3 bases of the junction left unmatched. This CDR3 is built from 16 residues. The CDR3 DNA reads as TGTGCCAGCAGCCCTACTAGCGGGAGCTCCTACAATGAGCAGTTCTTC. Its translation is CASSPTSGSSYNEQFF.

This clone was seen once. The chain employs TRBV9 and TRBJ2-1; the D call may be TRBD1 or TRBD2 (6 bases each). The CDR3 consists of 13 residues. CDR1 is SGDLS, CDR2 YYNGEE, per germline. V dropped 6 bases and J dropped 9 bases, with 16 bases sitting between them. CDR3 sequence reads: CASTGAGGFEQFF. The DNA of the CDR3 is TGTGCCAGCACGGGGGCGGGCGGGTTTGAGCAGTTCTTC. The full variable domain, its missing parts supplied by reference TRBV9 and TRBJ2-1, is DSGVTQTPKHLITATGQRVTLRCSPRSGDLSVYWYQQSLDQGLQFLIQYYNGEERAKGNILERFSAQQFPDLHSELNLSSLELGDSALYFCASTGAGGFEQFFGPGTRLTVL.

The genes are TRBV6-6 and TRBJ1-3; D ambiguous. This CDR3 region has 16 residues. The V end lost 0 bases, the J end lost 4 bases, and 13 bases lay between the germline ends. Per the germline V gene, CDR1 is MNHNY and CDR2 is SVGAGI (reference sequence). The CDR3, as DNA: TGTGCCAGCAGTTACTCACCCCTGGGCGGGGGAAACACCATATATTTT. This sequence encodes CASSYSPLGGGNTIYF.

The V and J genes are TRBV10-2 and TRBJ2-3, with D perhaps TRBD2 (6 bases). The CDR3 runs 15 residues. Trimming took off 6 bases at V and 6 bases at J, with 19 bases between the two ends. Germline V gene sequence: CDR1 WSHSY, CDR2 SAAADI. The CDR3 sequence: CASSVLAPPSDTQYF. As DNA, the CDR3 is TGCGCCAGCAGCGTGCTAGCGCCTCCGAGCGATACGCAGTATTTT.

The chain joins TRBV11-3 to TRBJ2-2, with TRBD1 matching over 8 bases. Germline V gene sequence: CDR1 SGHNT, CDR2 YENEEA. This CDR3 is 14 amino acids long. The J segment lost 6 bases and the V segment lost 5 bases, leaving 5 bases of the junction unmatched. CDR3 bases: TGTGCCAGCAGCCCGCAGGGGGCGCCCGGGGAGCTGTTTTTT. This translates into CASSPQGAPGELFF.

The chain recombines TRBV6-1 with TRBJ2-2; D may match TRBD1 or TRBD2 (6 bases each). Germline-derived CDR1 and CDR2 are MNHNS and SASEGT. The length of the CDR3 is 15 residues. V gave up 4 bases and J gave up 5 bases, with 14 bases separating them. The CDR3 sequence is CASSVNREVTGELFF. In DNA form, the CDR3 reads TGTGCCAGCAGTGTAAACAGGGAGGTAACCGGGGAGCTGTTTTTT.

This sequence joins TRBV6-6 and TRBJ1-4, with D possibly being TRBD1 (5 bases). The CDR3 contains 15 residues. V was clipped by 0 bases and J by 8 bases, with 13 bases between them. The germline gives CDR1 MNHNY, CDR2 SVGAGI (reference sequence). The CDR3 loop is CASSYSPRRGEKLFF. The CDR3, as DNA: TGTGCCAGCAGTTACTCGCCTCGAAGGGGAGAAAAACTGTTTTTT.

The chain's CDR3 is CATNGLAGAGELFF. DNA for the CDR3: TGTGCCACCAACGGACTAGCGGGAGCCGGGGAGCTGTTTTTT. The V and J genes are TRBV5-8 and TRBJ2-2; 13 positions agree with TRBD2. This CDR3 contains 14 residues. Germline V gene data show CDR1 as SGHTS and CDR2 as YDEGEE. V lost 9 bases to trimming and J lost 6 bases; unmatched junction nucleotides: 5.

This chain uses TRBV28 with TRBJ2-3, with D tentatively TRBD1 (6 bases). Trimming stripped 4 bases from V and 0 bases from J, with 11 bases between. CDR3 size: 15 residues. Germline loops: CDR1 MDHEN, CDR2 SYDVKM. The CDR3 DNA follows: TGTGCCAGCAGTTCCGGGGACACGAGCACAGATACGCAGTATTTT. Protein sequence: CASSSGDTSTDTQYF.

This chain connects TRBV7-3 to TRBJ2-2, with D unclear. Trimming cost V 5 bases and J 0 bases, with 19 bases left between them. CDR3 length equals 18 residues. From germline, CDR1 is SGHTA and CDR2 FQGTGA. As DNA, the CDR3 is TGTGCCAGCAGCCCCCTCGGCGGACCATTCGCGAACACCGGGGAGCTGTTTTTT. It codes for CASSPLGGPFANTGELFF.

This clone was counted only a few times. The chain is built from TRBV5-1 and TRBJ1-2, with D unresolved. The germline CDR1 and CDR2 sequences are SGHRS and YFSETQ. This CDR3 region has 14 residues. Trimming took off 4 bases at V and 3 bases at J, with 13 bases between the two ends. CDR3 bases: TGCGCCAGCAGCCTAAGTGGTGGGGACTATGGCTACACCTTC. Residues: CASSLSGGDYGYTF. The full variable domain, with the rest looked up from reference TRBV5-1 and TRBJ1-2, is KAGVTQTPRYLIKTRGQQVTLSCSPISGHRSVSWYQQTPGQGLQFLFEYFSETQRNKGNFPGRFSGRQFSNSRSEMNVSTLELGDSALYLCASSLSGGDYGYTFGSGTRLTVV.

The chain is built from TRBV5-1 and TRBJ2-3; D call uncertain. Germline V gene data show CDR1 as SGHRS and CDR2 as YFSETQ. The CDR3 extends over 15 amino acids. The V end lost 0 bases, the J end lost 0 bases, and 8 bases lay between the germline ends. CDR3 bases: TGCGCCAGCAGCTTGGATACGTCTAGCACAGATACGCAGTATTTT. It encodes CASSLDTSSTDTQYF.

The chain is built from TRBV11-2 and TRBJ2-2; no clear D. Trimming removed 8 bases at V and 5 bases at J, with 15 bases between. From germline, CDR1 is SGHAT and CDR2 FQNNGV. The CDR3 runs 14 residues. Here the CDR3 reads CASHPSMGTGELFF. Here the CDR3 DNA reads TGTGCCAGCCACCCATCCATGGGGACCGGGGAGCTGTTTTTT.

In the case of this clone: The junction and the germline gene differ at one end; a read error may be behind it. The chain employs TRBV28 and TRBJ1-3; maybe TRBD1 (5 bases). This CDR3 is 12 amino acids long. CDR1 is MDHEN, CDR2 SYDVKM, per germline. The CDR3 DNA reads as TGTGCCAGCAGGGGGCCGGGGGGAGGAACCCATTTT. This codes for CASRGPGGGTHF.

This rearrangement joins TRBV5-1 to TRBJ1-3, with D uncertain. V gave up 0 bases and J gave up 0 bases, with 10 bases separating them. The CDR3 sequence is 16 residues long. The germline V gene has CDR1 SGHRS and CDR2 YFSETQ. The CDR3 nucleotides read TGCGCCAGCAGCTTGGGCGAAGTCTACTCTGGAAACACCATATATTTT. This codes for CASSLGEVYSGNTIYF.

J is TRBJ2-7 and V is TRBV28, with 11 positions matching TRBD2. Looked up from germline, CDR1 is MDHEN and CDR2 is SYDVKM. This CDR3 region has 15 residues. Unmatched junction bases numbered 10, after V lost 5 bases and J lost 7 bases. The chain's CDR3 is CASSRTSGSNWEQYF. The CDR3 DNA reads as TGTGCCAGCAGTCGGACTAGCGGGTCTAATTGGGAGCAGTACTTC.